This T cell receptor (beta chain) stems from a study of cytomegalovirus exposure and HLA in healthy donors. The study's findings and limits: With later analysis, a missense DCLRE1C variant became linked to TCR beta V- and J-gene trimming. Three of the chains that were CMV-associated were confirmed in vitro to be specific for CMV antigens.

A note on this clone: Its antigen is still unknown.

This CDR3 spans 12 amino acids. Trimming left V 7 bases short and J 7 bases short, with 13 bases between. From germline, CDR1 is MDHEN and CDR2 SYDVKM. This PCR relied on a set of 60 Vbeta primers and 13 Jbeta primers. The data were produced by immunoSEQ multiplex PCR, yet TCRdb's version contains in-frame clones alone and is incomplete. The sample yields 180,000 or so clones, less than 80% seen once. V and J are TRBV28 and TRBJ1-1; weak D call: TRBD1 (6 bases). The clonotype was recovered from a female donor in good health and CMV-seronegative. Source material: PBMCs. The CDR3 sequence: CASTQGGSEAFF. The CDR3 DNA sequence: TGTGCCAGCACCCAAGGGGGTAGTGAAGCTTTCTTT.